This record looks at one T cell receptor (beta chain) sequence and its context. No antigen is known for it. Pooling was applied to second doses at about 4 or about 12 weeks. The V end lost 8 bases, the J end lost 0 bases, and 7 bases lay between the germline ends. The CDR3 sequence is 12 residues long. The data belong to a study of T cell responses to AZD1222 COVID-19 vaccine. The study, taken as a whole, reports: The donor cohort was predominantly white British with a female majority, and clonal diversity may have been underestimated. Repertoires in all cases were sampled only once the peak T cell response had passed. Regions 160-218 and 743-854 dominated among vaccine-associated CD4 TCRs spanning spike.

TCRdb's copy holds only in-frame clones and misses some; the assay was immunoSEQ multiplex PCR. The sample holds some 60,000 clones, about 83% seen once. The genes are TRBV12-3 or TRBV12-4 and TRBJ1-1; D call uncertain. The sequenced sample was peripheral blood, obtained 28 days after the second AZD1222 dose. This clonotype was obtained from an adult who received the AZD1222 COVID-19 vaccine. The CDR3 DNA follows: TGTGCCAGCCGTTCGATGAACACTGAAGCTTTCTTT. This encodes CASRSMNTEAFF.